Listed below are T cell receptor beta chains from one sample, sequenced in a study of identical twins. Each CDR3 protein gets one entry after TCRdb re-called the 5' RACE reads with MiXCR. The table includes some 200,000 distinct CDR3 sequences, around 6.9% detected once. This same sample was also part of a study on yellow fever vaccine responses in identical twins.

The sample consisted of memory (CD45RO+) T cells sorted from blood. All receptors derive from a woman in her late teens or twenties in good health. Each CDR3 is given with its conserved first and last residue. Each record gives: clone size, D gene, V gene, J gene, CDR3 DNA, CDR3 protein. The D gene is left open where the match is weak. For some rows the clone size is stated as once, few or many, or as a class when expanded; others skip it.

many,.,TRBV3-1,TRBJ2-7,TGTGCCAGCAGCCATTTGAGGACAGCATACGAGCAGTACTTC,CASSHLRTAYEQYF
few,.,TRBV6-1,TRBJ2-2,TGTGCCAGCAGTGCACTAGGGTCCACCGGGGAGCTGTTTTTT,CASSALGSTGELFF
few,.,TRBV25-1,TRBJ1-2,TGTGCCAGCAGTGCACCTGGGACCGGGACGAGGTTTGGCTACACCTTC,CASSAPGTGTRFGYTF
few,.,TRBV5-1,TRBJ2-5,TGCGCCAGCAGCTTGGCTCGCCAGCCCCAAGAGACCCAGTACTTC,CASSLARQPQETQYF
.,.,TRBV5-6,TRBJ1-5,TGTGCCAGCAGCGTCCTGGGTCAGCCCCAGCATTTT,CASSVLGQPQHF
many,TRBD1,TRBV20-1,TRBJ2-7,TGCAGTGCTAAAACGACAGGGGCCGCCTACGAGCAGTACTTC,CSAKTTGAAYEQYF
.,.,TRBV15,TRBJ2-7,TGTGCCACCAGCAGAGGTCAGAGCGGGACACGCTCCTACGAGCAGTACTTC,CATSRGQSGTRSYEQYF
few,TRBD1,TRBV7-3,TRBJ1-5,TGTGCCAGCAGCGCAACAGGGGCCAATCAGCCCCAGCATTTT,CASSATGANQPQHF
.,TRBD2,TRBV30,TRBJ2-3,TGTGCCTGGAGCGCTCCCGGGACTAGCGGGGGGGCCGTCGCAGATACGCAGTATTTT,CAWSAPGTSGGAVADTQYF
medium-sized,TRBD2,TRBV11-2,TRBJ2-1,TGTGCCAGCACCTTAACTAGCGGTTACAATGAGCAGTTCTTC,CASTLTSGYNEQFF
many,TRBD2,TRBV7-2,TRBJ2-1,TGTGCCAGCAGCTTATCCGGGACTAACAATGAGCAGTTCTTC,CASSLSGTNNEQFF
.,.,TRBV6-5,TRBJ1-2,TGTGCCAGCAGTTACTCGGGGGCTACCTATGGCTACACCTTC,CASSYSGATYGYTF
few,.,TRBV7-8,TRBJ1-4,TGTGCCAGCAGCTTAGGACAGGAAAAACTGTTTTTT,CASSLGQEKLFF
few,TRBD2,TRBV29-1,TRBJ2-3,TGCAGCGTTGTCCTGCGGGGGACCACAGATACGCAGTATTTT,CSVVLRGTTDTQYF
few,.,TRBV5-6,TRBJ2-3,TGTGCCAGCAGCTTGGCGGGACCTGGCACAGATACGCAGTATTTT,CASSLAGPGTDTQYF
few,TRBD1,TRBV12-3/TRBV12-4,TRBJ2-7,TGTGCCAGCAGGGGGGGACAGGGTAGGAGGTACGAGCAGTACTTC,CASRGGQGRRYEQYF
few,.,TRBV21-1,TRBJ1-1,TGTGCCAGCAGCCTTTGGCCGGGTTCGAACACTGAAGCTTTCTTT,CASSLWPGSNTEAFF
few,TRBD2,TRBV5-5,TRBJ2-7,TGTGCCAGCAGTAGACGGGAGGGAAACTACGAGCAGTACTTC,CASSRREGNYEQYF
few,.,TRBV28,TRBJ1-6,TGTGCCAGCAAGCGGGGCAGTTCACCCCTCCACTTT,CASKRGSSPLHF
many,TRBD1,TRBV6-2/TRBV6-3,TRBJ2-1,TGTGCCAGCAGCTCCAGGACAGGGTCCTACAATGAGCAGTTCTTC,CASSSRTGSYNEQFF
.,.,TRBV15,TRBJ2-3,TGTGCCACCAGCAGAGTGGATGCAGATACGCAGTATTTT,CATSRVDADTQYF
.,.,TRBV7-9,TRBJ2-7,TGTGCCAGCAGCTTAGACACCGGGGTGGGCGAGCAGTACTTC,CASSLDTGVGEQYF
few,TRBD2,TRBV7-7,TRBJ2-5,TGTGCTAGCAGCTTAGCCGGGACTAGCCCCGAAGAGACCCAGTACTTC,CASSLAGTSPEETQYF
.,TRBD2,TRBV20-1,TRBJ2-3,TGCAGTGTAAATAGCGGGGGCACAGATACGCAGTATTTT,CSVNSGGTDTQYF
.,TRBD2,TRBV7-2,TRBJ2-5,TGTGCCAGCAGCAGCACTAGCGGGAGGGGGGAGACCCAGTACTTC,CASSSTSGRGETQYF
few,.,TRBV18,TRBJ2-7,TGTGCCAGCTCACCACCTTCCGGGACCTACCACGAGCAGTACTTC,CASSPPSGTYHEQYF
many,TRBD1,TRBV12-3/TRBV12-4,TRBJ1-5,TGTGCCAGCAGTGTACTACAGGGGAGGCAGCCCCAGCATTTT,CASSVLQGRQPQHF
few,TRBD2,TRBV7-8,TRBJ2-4,TGTGCCAGCAGCGCGCGACTAGCGGGAGGAATAGCCAAAAACATTCAGTACTTC,CASSARLAGGIAKNIQYF
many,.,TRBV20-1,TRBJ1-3,TGCAGTGCTAACGACTTAGACAGTACAAGCTTCTCTGGAAACACCATATATTTT,CSANDLDSTSFSGNTIYF
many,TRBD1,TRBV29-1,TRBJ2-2,TGCAGCGTCCTCTCGGGACAGGGTCAGGGTGGCGGGGAGCTGTTTTTT,CSVLSGQGQGGGELFF
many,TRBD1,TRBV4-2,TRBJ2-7,TGTGCCAGCAGCCAAGTCCCGGGACAGGGGGCAGAAGAGCAGTACTTC,CASSQVPGQGAEEQYF
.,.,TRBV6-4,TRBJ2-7,TGTGCCAGCAGTGACTCGATCCAGCCTAGCTCCTACGAGCAGTACTTC,CASSDSIQPSSYEQYF
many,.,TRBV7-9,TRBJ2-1,TGTGCCAGCAGCTTATCCGGGGGAGGTAATGAGCAGTTCTTC,CASSLSGGGNEQFF
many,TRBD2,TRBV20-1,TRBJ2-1,TGCAGTGCTCCTTTCCAGTCTATAGAGCGGGAGTTCTACAATGAGCAGTTCTTC,CSAPFQSIEREFYNEQFF
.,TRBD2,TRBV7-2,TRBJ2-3,TGTGCCAGCAGAAATAGCGGGAGAAAGTCAGATACGCAGTATTTT,CASRNSGRKSDTQYF
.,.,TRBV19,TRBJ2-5,TGTGCCAGTAGCGAGGGACGGCAGGAGACCCAGTACTTC,CASSEGRQETQYF
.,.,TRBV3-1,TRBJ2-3,TGTGCCAGCAGCCAAGATGGCGGGGGCCACCGCACAGATACGCAGTATTTT,CASSQDGGGHRTDTQYF
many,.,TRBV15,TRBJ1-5,TGTGCCACCAGCAGGGACGGGGATCAGCCCCAGCATTTT,CATSRDGDQPQHF
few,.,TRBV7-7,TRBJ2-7,TGTGCTAGCAGCTTAGCCAAAGGCAGTACCTACGAGCAGTACTTC,CASSLAKGSTYEQYF
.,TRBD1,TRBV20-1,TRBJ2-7,TGCAGTGCTGGTAAACAGGGGGCCTACTACGAGCAGTACTTC,CSAGKQGAYYEQYF
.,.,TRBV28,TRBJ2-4,TGTGCCAGCAGCCAGCGAAACATTCAGTACTTC,CASSQRNIQYF
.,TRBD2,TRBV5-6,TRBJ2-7,TGTGCCAGCAGCCGAGCGGGGGGAATAAACGAGCAGTACTTC,CASSRAGGINEQYF
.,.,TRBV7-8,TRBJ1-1,TGTGCCAGCAGACTTGAAATGAACACTGAAGCTTTCTTT,CASRLEMNTEAFF
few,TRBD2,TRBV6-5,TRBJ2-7,TGTGCCAGCAGTTCGGGAGGGGCCGGCGAGCAGTACTTC,CASSSGGAGEQYF
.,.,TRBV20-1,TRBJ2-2,TGCAGTGCTAGAGATCGGGCAGGAGGTCTCGGGGAGCTGTTTTTT,CSARDRAGGLGELFF
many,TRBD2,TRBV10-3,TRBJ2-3,TGTGCCATCCAGCGGGAGGGCACAGATACGCAGTATTTT,CAIQREGTDTQYF
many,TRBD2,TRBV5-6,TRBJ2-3,TGTGCCAGCACTCGCACTAGCGGGGGGTCCGGGTATTTT,CASTRTSGGSGYF
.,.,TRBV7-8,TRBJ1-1,TGTGCCAGCAGCTTACAGGGGTTCCCGAACACTGAAGCTTTCTTT,CASSLQGFPNTEAFF
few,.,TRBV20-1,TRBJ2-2,TGCAGTGCTTTCGGGGGCGGCGGGGAGCTGTTTTTT,CSAFGGGGELFF
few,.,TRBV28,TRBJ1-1,TGTGCCAGCCGCCTCACCGGACGGGCTTTCTTT,CASRLTGRAFF
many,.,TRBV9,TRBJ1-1,TGTGCCAGCAGCAAGGACTCTTACAGGGAGATGAACACTGAAGCTTTCTTT,CASSKDSYREMNTEAFF
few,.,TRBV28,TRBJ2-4,TGTGCCAGCAGTTTAACGCGGGGATTAGCCAAAAACATTCAGTACTTC,CASSLTRGLAKNIQYF
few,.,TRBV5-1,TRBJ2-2,TGCGCCAGCAGCCATAACCAATACACCGGGGAGCTGTTTTTT,CASSHNQYTGELFF
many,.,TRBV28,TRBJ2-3,TGTGCCAGCAGTTTATTGGGGGGGGCAAGGACAGATACGCAGTATTTT,CASSLLGGARTDTQYF
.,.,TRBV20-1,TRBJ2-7,TGCAGTGCTAGAGTTGCAAATTCCCCCTACGAGCAGTACTTC,CSARVANSPYEQYF
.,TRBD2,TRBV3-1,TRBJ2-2,TGTGCCAGCAGCCAAGGGGATCCGGGACTAGCAGGAACCGGGGAGCTGTTTTTT,CASSQGDPGLAGTGELFF
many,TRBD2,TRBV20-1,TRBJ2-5,TGCAGTGCGGAAGGCGCTAGCGGCCAAGAGACCCAGTACTTC,CSAEGASGQETQYF
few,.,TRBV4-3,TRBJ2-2,TGCGCCAGCAGCCAAGACCCGCGGACCGGGGAGCTGTTTTTT,CASSQDPRTGELFF
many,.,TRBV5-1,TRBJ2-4,TGCGCCAGCAGCCTCGGGCTCCTGGAAAACATTCAGTACTTC,CASSLGLLENIQYF